Listed below are T cell receptor beta chains from one sample, sequenced in a study of shared clonotypes between healthy human individuals. The repertoire was sequenced with immunoSEQ multiplex PCR; TCRdb's copy has only in-frame clones and lacks some. The repertoire consists of approximately 500,000 clones, with 90% to 97% occurring once and the leading ten covering roughly 0.06%. Sequenced: naive CD4+ T cells sorted from blood. The receptors stem from a woman in her 30s in good health. The CDR3 runs from the conserved cysteine through the conserved F or W. Each record gives: V gene, D gene, clone size, J gene, CDR3 protein, CDR3 DNA. A D gene is named only where the DNA matches it firmly. Clone size is not always given. Where it is, it says once, few, many or a class for expanded clones.

V gene: TRBV5-1; D gene: .; clone size: .; J gene: TRBJ2-3; CDR3 protein: CASSFEGTDTQYF; CDR3 DNA: TGCGCCAGCAGCTTTGAGGGGACAGATACGCAGTATTTT
V gene: TRBV5-1; D gene: TRBD1; clone size: .; J gene: TRBJ2-5; CDR3 protein: CASSFGQGRETQYF; CDR3 DNA: TGCGCCAGCAGCTTCGGACAGGGACGGGAGACCCAGTACTTC
V gene: TRBV4-1; D gene: TRBD2; clone size: once; J gene: TRBJ2-1; CDR3 protein: CASSHELGLAGIDEQFF; CDR3 DNA: TGCGCCAGCAGCCACGAATTGGGACTAGCGGGAATCGATGAGCAGTTCTTC
V gene: TRBV28; D gene: TRBD2; clone size: once; J gene: TRBJ2-1; CDR3 protein: CASSLAGEMRDEQFF; CDR3 DNA: TGTGCCAGCAGTCTAGCGGGAGAGATGAGGGATGAGCAGTTCTTC
V gene: TRBV2; D gene: TRBD2; clone size: .; J gene: TRBJ2-7; CDR3 protein: CASRALAGGPYEQYF; CDR3 DNA: TGTGCCAGCAGAGCACTAGCGGGAGGGCCTTACGAGCAGTACTTC
V gene: TRBV19; D gene: .; clone size: once; J gene: TRBJ1-4; CDR3 protein: CASTASWDPTNEKLFF; CDR3 DNA: TGTGCCAGTACCGCGAGTTGGGATCCAACTAATGAAAAACTGTTTTTT
V gene: TRBV15; D gene: .; clone size: once; J gene: TRBJ2-7; CDR3 protein: CATSRVLESSYEQYF; CDR3 DNA: TGTGCCACCAGCAGAGTATTGGAGAGCTCCTACGAGCAGTACTTC
V gene: TRBV27; D gene: TRBD1; clone size: .; J gene: TRBJ1-1; CDR3 protein: CASSPWTGLGTEAFF; CDR3 DNA: TGTGCCAGCAGTCCGTGGACAGGGCTGGGGACTGAAGCTTTCTTT
V gene: TRBV6-5; D gene: .; clone size: .; J gene: TRBJ1-1; CDR3 protein: CASSSDSIYTEAFF; CDR3 DNA: TGTGCCAGCAGTTCCGATAGTATTTACACTGAAGCTTTCTTT
V gene: TRBV4-2; D gene: .; clone size: .; J gene: TRBJ1-5; CDR3 protein: CASSQRAGGRESQHF; CDR3 DNA: TGTGCCAGCAGCCAACGTGCGGGGGGGCGAGAGTCCCAGCATTTT
V gene: TRBV7-2; D gene: TRBD2; clone size: .; J gene: TRBJ2-5; CDR3 protein: CASSLAQASGQETQYF; CDR3 DNA: TGTGCCAGCAGCTTAGCGCAGGCTAGCGGGCAAGAGACCCAGTACTTC
V gene: TRBV6-5; D gene: .; clone size: .; J gene: TRBJ2-7; CDR3 protein: CASSYSVQARYEQYF; CDR3 DNA: TGTGCCAGCAGTTACTCGGTCCAGGCCAGGTACGAGCAGTACTTC
V gene: TRBV7-8; D gene: .; clone size: .; J gene: TRBJ2-3; CDR3 protein: CASSLAALSTDTQYF; CDR3 DNA: TGTGCCAGCAGCTTAGCGGCTCTCAGCACAGATACGCAGTATTTT
V gene: TRBV28; D gene: .; clone size: .; J gene: TRBJ1-1; CDR3 protein: CASSPVLGEPQNTEAFF; CDR3 DNA: TGTGCCAGCAGCCCAGTCTTAGGAGAGCCTCAGAACACTGAAGCTTTCTTT
V gene: TRBV1; D gene: .; clone size: .; J gene: TRBJ2-4; CDR3 protein: CTSSQVGARGTLAKNIQYF; CDR3 DNA: TGCACCAGCAGCCAAGTTGGCGCTCGCGGTACCTTAGCCAAAAACATTCAGTACTTC
V gene: TRBV5-6; D gene: .; clone size: .; J gene: TRBJ2-5; CDR3 protein: CASSLGPPPETQYF; CDR3 DNA: TGTGCCAGCAGCTTGGGTCCACCGCCTGAGACCCAGTACTTC
V gene: TRBV28; D gene: TRBD1; clone size: .; J gene: TRBJ1-4; CDR3 protein: CASSLYRGRSRQLNEKLFF; CDR3 DNA: TGTGCCAGCAGTTTATACAGGGGGCGGAGCCGACAGCTTAATGAAAAACTGTTTTTT
V gene: TRBV28; D gene: .; clone size: .; J gene: TRBJ1-5; CDR3 protein: CASSDRAYSNQPQHF; CDR3 DNA: TGTGCCAGCAGTGACAGAGCTTATAGCAATCAGCCCCAGCATTTT
V gene: TRBV30; D gene: .; clone size: .; J gene: TRBJ1-1; CDR3 protein: CAWSARGEDTEAFF; CDR3 DNA: TGTGCCTGGAGTGCTCGGGGCGAGGACACTGAAGCTTTCTTT
V gene: TRBV5-4; D gene: TRBD1; clone size: .; J gene: TRBJ2-7; CDR3 protein: CASSLGQGSTYEQYF; CDR3 DNA: TGTGCCAGCAGCTTGGGACAGGGGAGTACCTACGAGCAGTACTTC
V gene: TRBV5-1; D gene: TRBD1; clone size: .; J gene: TRBJ2-1; CDR3 protein: CASEPFGDRGYNEQFF; CDR3 DNA: TGCGCCAGCGAACCCTTCGGGGACAGGGGATACAATGAGCAGTTCTTC
V gene: TRBV7-9; D gene: .; clone size: .; J gene: TRBJ1-1; CDR3 protein: CASSQDRSGYTEAFF; CDR3 DNA: TGTGCCAGCAGCCAAGACAGGTCGGGGTACACTGAAGCTTTCTTT
V gene: TRBV5-8; D gene: .; clone size: once; J gene: TRBJ2-7; CDR3 protein: CASSLPQVHEQYF; CDR3 DNA: TGTGCCAGCAGCTTACCCCAAGTCCACGAGCAGTACTTC
V gene: TRBV21-1; D gene: .; clone size: .; J gene: TRBJ2-2; CDR3 protein: CASSSRLAETGELFF; CDR3 DNA: TGTGCCAGCAGCAGCAGACTAGCGGAGACCGGGGAGCTGTTTTTT
V gene: TRBV29-1; D gene: .; clone size: .; J gene: TRBJ2-7; CDR3 protein: CSVGTSFHYEQYF; CDR3 DNA: TGCAGCGTCGGGACTTCATTCCACTACGAGCAGTACTTC
V gene: TRBV27; D gene: .; clone size: .; J gene: TRBJ2-7; CDR3 protein: CASSFGAGAYEQYF; CDR3 DNA: TGTGCCAGCAGTTTTGGGGCGGGTGCCTACGAGCAGTACTTC
V gene: TRBV7-3; D gene: TRBD1; clone size: .; J gene: TRBJ1-1; CDR3 protein: CASSFSLGTGRTRNTEAFF; CDR3 DNA: TGTGCCAGCAGCTTCAGTTTGGGGACAGGGAGGACCCGGAACACTGAAGCTTTCTTT
V gene: TRBV5-1; D gene: TRBD1; clone size: .; J gene: TRBJ1-4; CDR3 protein: CASSPGWGQPATNEKLFF; CDR3 DNA: TGCGCCAGCAGCCCCGGATGGGGACAGCCTGCAACTAATGAAAAACTGTTTTTT
V gene: TRBV4-2; D gene: .; clone size: .; J gene: TRBJ2-1; CDR3 protein: CASSPRGLDSYNEQFF; CDR3 DNA: TGTGCCAGCAGCCCTCGAGGGCTCGACTCCTACAATGAGCAGTTCTTC
V gene: TRBV27; D gene: .; clone size: .; J gene: TRBJ1-1; CDR3 protein: CASSLYPSGGNTEAFF; CDR3 DNA: TGTGCCAGCAGTTTATATCCGTCTGGGGGGAACACTGAAGCTTTCTTT
V gene: TRBV11-1; D gene: TRBD1; clone size: .; J gene: TRBJ1-2; CDR3 protein: CAIQGADGYTF; CDR3 DNA: TGTGCCATCCAGGGGGCGGATGGCTACACCTTC
V gene: TRBV5-1; D gene: TRBD2; clone size: .; J gene: TRBJ2-5; CDR3 protein: CASVKGWTSGEQETQYF; CDR3 DNA: TGCGCCAGCGTAAAAGGGTGGACTAGCGGGGAACAAGAGACCCAGTACTTC
V gene: TRBV6-1; D gene: TRBD2; clone size: .; J gene: TRBJ2-7; CDR3 protein: CASRVAGGPVHEQYF; CDR3 DNA: TGTGCCAGCAGGGTAGCGGGAGGGCCGGTCCACGAGCAGTACTTC
V gene: TRBV5-8; D gene: .; clone size: .; J gene: TRBJ2-1; CDR3 protein: CASSLAPGKGNEQFF; CDR3 DNA: TGTGCCAGCAGCTTGGCCCCAGGGAAGGGCAATGAGCAGTTCTTC
V gene: TRBV5-1; D gene: TRBD1; clone size: .; J gene: TRBJ1-2; CDR3 protein: CASSLESGGLDGYTF; CDR3 DNA: TGCGCCAGCAGCTTGGAGTCAGGGGGCTTGGATGGCTACACCTTC
V gene: TRBV28; D gene: .; clone size: .; J gene: TRBJ1-1; CDR3 protein: CASSLSGLGRATEAFF; CDR3 DNA: TGTGCCAGCAGTTTATCGGGTTTGGGAAGGGCCACTGAAGCTTTCTTT
V gene: TRBV28; D gene: .; clone size: .; J gene: TRBJ1-2; CDR3 protein: CASSAPRVTGYGYTF; CDR3 DNA: TGTGCCAGCAGTGCGCCCAGGGTAACGGGCTATGGCTACACCTTC
V gene: TRBV4-1; D gene: TRBD2; clone size: .; J gene: TRBJ2-4; CDR3 protein: CASSPPLAGVSKNIQYF; CDR3 DNA: TGCGCCAGCAGCCCACCCCTAGCGGGAGTAAGCAAAAACATTCAGTACTTC
V gene: TRBV21-1; D gene: .; clone size: .; J gene: TRBJ2-4; CDR3 protein: CASSQRDIQYF; CDR3 DNA: TGTGCCAGCAGCCAGAGGGACATTCAGTACTTC
V gene: TRBV5-1; D gene: TRBD1; clone size: .; J gene: TRBJ2-2; CDR3 protein: CASSLRDRESGELFF; CDR3 DNA: TGCGCCAGCAGCCTACGGGACAGGGAAAGCGGGGAGCTGTTTTTT
V gene: TRBV19; D gene: .; clone size: .; J gene: TRBJ1-2; CDR3 protein: CASSYYRIQKRDGYTF; CDR3 DNA: TGTGCCAGTAGTTACTACCGGATTCAGAAGCGAGATGGCTACACCTTC
V gene: TRBV4-1; D gene: .; clone size: .; J gene: TRBJ1-1; CDR3 protein: CASSQYAGVASFATEAFF; CDR3 DNA: TGCGCCAGCAGCCAATATGCAGGGGTAGCGAGTTTTGCCACTGAAGCTTTCTTT
V gene: TRBV28; D gene: TRBD2; clone size: once; J gene: TRBJ2-1; CDR3 protein: CASSGSSGRHNEQFF; CDR3 DNA: TGTGCCAGCAGTGGATCTAGCGGCCGTCACAATGAGCAGTTCTTC
V gene: TRBV5-4; D gene: TRBD2; clone size: .; J gene: TRBJ2-7; CDR3 protein: CASSGKTGTSGSILYEQYF; CDR3 DNA: TGTGCCAGCAGCGGAAAGACCGGGACTAGCGGGAGTATACTCTACGAGCAGTACTTC
V gene: TRBV28; D gene: .; clone size: once; J gene: TRBJ2-7; CDR3 protein: CASSNPNSYEQYF; CDR3 DNA: TGTGCCAGCAGTAATCCTAACTCCTACGAGCAGTACTTC
V gene: TRBV5-1; D gene: TRBD2; clone size: .; J gene: TRBJ2-7; CDR3 protein: CASSPGGSSYEQYF; CDR3 DNA: TGCGCCAGCAGCCCGGGAGGAAGCTCCTACGAGCAGTACTTC
V gene: TRBV7-8; D gene: TRBD1; clone size: .; J gene: TRBJ1-2; CDR3 protein: CASSARTGSNYGYTF; CDR3 DNA: TGTGCCAGCAGCGCCCGGACAGGGAGTAACTATGGCTACACCTTC
V gene: TRBV28; D gene: .; clone size: .; J gene: TRBJ2-7; CDR3 protein: CASSLGGGGAYEQYF; CDR3 DNA: TGTGCCAGCAGTCTCGGGGGAGGGGGGGCCTACGAGCAGTACTTC
V gene: TRBV5-1; D gene: .; clone size: .; J gene: TRBJ2-5; CDR3 protein: CASSLGGKKETQYF; CDR3 DNA: TGCGCCAGCAGCTTGGGAGGAAAGAAGGAGACCCAGTACTTC
V gene: TRBV2; D gene: .; clone size: .; J gene: TRBJ1-1; CDR3 protein: CASRADGWNTEAFF; CDR3 DNA: TGTGCCAGCAGGGCGGACGGATGGAACACTGAAGCTTTCTTT
V gene: TRBV14; D gene: .; clone size: .; J gene: TRBJ2-3; CDR3 protein: CASSQVAGSNTDTQYF; CDR3 DNA: TGTGCCAGCAGCCAAGTTGCCGGGAGTAACACAGATACGCAGTATTTT
V gene: TRBV28; D gene: .; clone size: .; J gene: TRBJ2-6; CDR3 protein: CASTSSGANVLTF; CDR3 DNA: TGTGCCAGCACAAGCTCTGGGGCCAACGTCCTGACTTTC
V gene: TRBV6-4; D gene: .; clone size: once; J gene: TRBJ2-2; CDR3 protein: CASSVYYTTGELFF; CDR3 DNA: TGTGCCAGCAGTGTTTACTATACGACCGGGGAGCTGTTTTTT
V gene: TRBV27; D gene: TRBD1; clone size: .; J gene: TRBJ1-5; CDR3 protein: CASRRPEPGQGGFQPQHF; CDR3 DNA: TGTGCCAGCAGGCGTCCCGAACCTGGACAGGGAGGGTTCCAGCCCCAGCATTTT
V gene: TRBV6-5; D gene: TRBD1; clone size: .; J gene: TRBJ1-3; CDR3 protein: CASSYSTGGLRNTIYF; CDR3 DNA: TGTGCCAGCAGTTACTCGACAGGGGGCCTACGAAACACCATATATTTT
V gene: TRBV12-1; D gene: .; clone size: .; J gene: TRBJ2-1; CDR3 protein: CASHLTAGFYNEQFF; CDR3 DNA: TGTGCCAGCCACTTGACGGCGGGTTTTTACAATGAGCAGTTCTTC
V gene: TRBV11-2; D gene: TRBD1; clone size: once; J gene: TRBJ2-7; CDR3 protein: CASSRTGGAYEQYF; CDR3 DNA: TGTGCCAGCAGCCGTACAGGGGGCGCCTACGAGCAGTACTTC
V gene: TRBV19; D gene: .; clone size: .; J gene: TRBJ2-3; CDR3 protein: CASSIRPTDTQYF; CDR3 DNA: TGTGCCAGTAGTATTCGGCCCACAGATACGCAGTATTTT
V gene: TRBV28; D gene: TRBD1; clone size: .; J gene: TRBJ1-1; CDR3 protein: CASSSGQGARTEAFF; CDR3 DNA: TGTGCCAGCAGCTCCGGACAGGGGGCGCGGACTGAAGCTTTCTTT